The clone carrying this T cell receptor (beta chain) appeared a single time. What it recognizes is unknown. The sample is drawn from a study of cytomegalovirus exposure and HLA in healthy donors. V was pared by 5 bases and J by 8 bases, with 12 bases between. The germline CDR1 and CDR2 sequences are SGHTA and FQGNSA. The CDR3 sequence is 12 residues long. PCR employed 60 Vbeta and 13 Jbeta primers. TCRdb's copy holds only in-frame clones and misses some; the assay was immunoSEQ multiplex PCR. The top ten clones hold 5% to 6.5% of a sample with some 250,000 clones, roughly 80% of them seen once. General study results and limits: In a later analysis, common viral pathogens appeared linked to several of the most significant clusters. The classifier reportedly diagnosed cytomegalovirus status with high specificity and sensitivity. At a 0.05 false discovery rate, a later analysis found approximately 17,000 TCR beta sequences to be associated with HLA alleles.

Sequences were obtained from PBMCs. The receptor's source is a woman between 40 and 50 years old in good health and CMV-seropositive. V is TRBV7-2 and J is TRBJ1-2, with a possible D match to TRBD1 (6 bases). DNA of the CDR3: TGTGCCAGCAGCGCCTCAGGGGACGGCTACACCTTC. This sequence encodes CASSASGDGYTF.